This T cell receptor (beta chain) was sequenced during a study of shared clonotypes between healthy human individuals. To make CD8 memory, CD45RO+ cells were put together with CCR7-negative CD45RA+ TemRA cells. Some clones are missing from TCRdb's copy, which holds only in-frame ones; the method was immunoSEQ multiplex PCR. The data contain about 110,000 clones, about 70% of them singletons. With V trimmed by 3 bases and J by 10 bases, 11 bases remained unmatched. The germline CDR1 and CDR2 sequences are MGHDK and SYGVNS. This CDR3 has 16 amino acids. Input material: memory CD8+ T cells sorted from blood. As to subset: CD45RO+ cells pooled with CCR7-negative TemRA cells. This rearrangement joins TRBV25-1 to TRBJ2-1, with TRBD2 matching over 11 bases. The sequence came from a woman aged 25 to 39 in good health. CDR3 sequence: CASSDAGTSGLGEQFF. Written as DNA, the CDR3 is TGTGCCAGCAGTGACGCCGGGACTAGCGGCCTTGGGGAGCAGTTCTTC.